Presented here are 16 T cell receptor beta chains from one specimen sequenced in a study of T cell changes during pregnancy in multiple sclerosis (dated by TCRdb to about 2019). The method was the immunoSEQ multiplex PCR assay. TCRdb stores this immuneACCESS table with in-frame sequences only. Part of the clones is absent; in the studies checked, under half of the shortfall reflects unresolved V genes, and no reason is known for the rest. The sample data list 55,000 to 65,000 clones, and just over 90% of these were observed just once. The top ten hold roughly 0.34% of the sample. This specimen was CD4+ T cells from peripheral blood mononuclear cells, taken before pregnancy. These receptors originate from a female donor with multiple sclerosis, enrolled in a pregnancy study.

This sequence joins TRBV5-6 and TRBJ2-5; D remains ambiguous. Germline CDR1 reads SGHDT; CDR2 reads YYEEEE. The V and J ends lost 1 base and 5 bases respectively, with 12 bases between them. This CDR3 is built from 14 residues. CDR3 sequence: CASSLFRGRETQYF. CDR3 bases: TGTGCCAGCAGCTTGTTCAGAGGCCGGGAGACCCAGTACTTC.

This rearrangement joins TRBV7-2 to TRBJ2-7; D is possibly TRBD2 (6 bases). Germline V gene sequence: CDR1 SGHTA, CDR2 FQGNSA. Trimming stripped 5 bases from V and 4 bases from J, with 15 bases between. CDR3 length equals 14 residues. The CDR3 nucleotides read TGTGCCAGCAGCCCAGGCAGGGACTTTTACGAGCAGTACTTC. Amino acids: CASSPGRDFYEQYF.

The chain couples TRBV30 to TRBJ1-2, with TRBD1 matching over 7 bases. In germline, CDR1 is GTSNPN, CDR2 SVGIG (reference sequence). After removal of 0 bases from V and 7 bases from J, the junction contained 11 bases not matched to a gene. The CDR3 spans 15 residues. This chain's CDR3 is CAWSVHERDRFGYTF. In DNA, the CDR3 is TGTGCCTGGAGTGTACATGAAAGGGACAGATTTGGCTACACCTTC.

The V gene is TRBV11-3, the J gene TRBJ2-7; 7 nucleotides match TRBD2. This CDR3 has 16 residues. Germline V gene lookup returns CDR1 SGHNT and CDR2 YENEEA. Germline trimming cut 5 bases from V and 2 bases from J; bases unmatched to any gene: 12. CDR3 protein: CASSPALIGGAYEQYF. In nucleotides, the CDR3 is TGTGCCAGCAGCCCTGCCCTGATTGGGGGGGCCTACGAGCAGTACTTC.

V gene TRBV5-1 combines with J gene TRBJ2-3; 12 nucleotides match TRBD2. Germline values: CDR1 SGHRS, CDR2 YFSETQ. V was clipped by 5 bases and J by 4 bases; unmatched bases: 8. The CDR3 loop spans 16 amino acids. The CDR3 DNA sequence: TGCGCCAGCAGTTCAAGACTAGCGGGAGAGTCAGATACGCAGTATTTT. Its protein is CASSSRLAGESDTQYF.

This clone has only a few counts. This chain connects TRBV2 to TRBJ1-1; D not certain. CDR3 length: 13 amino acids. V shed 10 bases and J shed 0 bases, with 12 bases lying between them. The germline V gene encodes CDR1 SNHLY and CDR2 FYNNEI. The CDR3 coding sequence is TGTGCCACACGTGGGGAGATGAACACTGAAGCTTTCTTT. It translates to CATRGEMNTEAFF.

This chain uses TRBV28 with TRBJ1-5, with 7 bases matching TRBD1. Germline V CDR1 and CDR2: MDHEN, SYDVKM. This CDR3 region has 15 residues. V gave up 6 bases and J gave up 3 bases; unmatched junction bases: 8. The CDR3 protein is CASSPTGATNQPQHF. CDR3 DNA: TGTGCCAGCAGCCCAACAGGGGCTACCAATCAGCCCCAGCATTTT. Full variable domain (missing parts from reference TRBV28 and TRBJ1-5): DVKVTQSSRYLVKRTGEKVFLECVQDMDHENMFWYRQDPGLGLRLIYFSYDVKMKEKGDIPEGYSVSREKKERFSLILESASTNQTSMYLCASSPTGATNQPQHFGDGTRLSIL.

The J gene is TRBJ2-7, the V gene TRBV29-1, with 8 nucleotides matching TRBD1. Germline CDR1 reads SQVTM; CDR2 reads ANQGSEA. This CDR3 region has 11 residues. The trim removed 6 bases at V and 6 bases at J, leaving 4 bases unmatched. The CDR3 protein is CSVMTGVEQYF. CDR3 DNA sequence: TGCAGCGTAATGACAGGGGTCGAGCAGTACTTC.

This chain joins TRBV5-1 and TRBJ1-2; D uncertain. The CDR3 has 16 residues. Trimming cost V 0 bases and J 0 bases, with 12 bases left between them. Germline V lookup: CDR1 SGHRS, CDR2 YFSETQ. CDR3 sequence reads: CASSLGNSIANYGYTF. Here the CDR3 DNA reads TGCGCCAGCAGCTTGGGAAACAGTATAGCTAACTATGGCTACACCTTC. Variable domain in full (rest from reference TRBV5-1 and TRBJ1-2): KAGVTQTPRYLIKTRGQQVTLSCSPISGHRSVSWYQQTPGQGLQFLFEYFSETQRNKGNFPGRFSGRQFSNSRSEMNVSTLELGDSALYLCASSLGNSIANYGYTFGSGTRLTVV.

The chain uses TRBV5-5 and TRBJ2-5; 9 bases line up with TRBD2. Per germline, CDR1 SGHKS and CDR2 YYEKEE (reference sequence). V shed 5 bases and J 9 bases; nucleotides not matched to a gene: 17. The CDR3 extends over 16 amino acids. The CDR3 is CASRSTGTSSQSAQYF. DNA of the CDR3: TGTGCCAGCAGGTCAACCGGGACTAGCAGCCAATCGGCCCAGTACTTC.

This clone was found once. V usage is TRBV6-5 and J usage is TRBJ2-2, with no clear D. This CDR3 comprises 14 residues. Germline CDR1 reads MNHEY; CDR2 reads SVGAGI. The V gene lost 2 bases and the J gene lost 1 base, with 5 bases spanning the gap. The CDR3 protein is CASSYLRNTGELFF. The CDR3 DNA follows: TGTGCCAGCAGTTACCTCCGGAACACCGGGGAGCTGTTTTTT.

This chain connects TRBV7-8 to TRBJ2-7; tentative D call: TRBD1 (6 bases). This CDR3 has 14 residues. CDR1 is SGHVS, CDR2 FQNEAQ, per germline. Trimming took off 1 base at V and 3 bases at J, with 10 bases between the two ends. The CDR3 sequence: CASSLGDKFYEQYF. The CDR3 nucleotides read TGTGCCAGCAGCTTAGGGGACAAATTCTACGAGCAGTACTTC.

The DNA for the CDR3 is TGTGCCAGCAGGCCCGGGACTAGTCACGGGGAGCTGTTTTTT. Protein product: CASRPGTSHGELFF. The V gene is TRBV2, the J gene TRBJ2-2; 8 nucleotides line up with TRBD2. V lost 6 bases to trimming and J lost 7 bases; unmatched junction nucleotides: 7. The germline gives CDR1 SNHLY, CDR2 FYNNEI. The CDR3 sequence is 14 residues long.

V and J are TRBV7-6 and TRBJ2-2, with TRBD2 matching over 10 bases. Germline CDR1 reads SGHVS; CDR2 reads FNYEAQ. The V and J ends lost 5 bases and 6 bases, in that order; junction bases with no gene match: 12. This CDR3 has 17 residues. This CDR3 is CASSRIWSGRDAGELFF. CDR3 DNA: TGTGCCAGCAGCCGCATATGGAGCGGGAGGGACGCCGGGGAGCTGTTTTTT.

In nucleotides, the CDR3 is TGCGCCAGCAGCTCAAGGACAGGGGGGGATACGCAGTATTTT. Its protein is CASSSRTGGDTQYF. The chain uses TRBV5-1 and TRBJ2-3; 10 bases align to TRBD1. This CDR3 region has 14 residues. J lost 6 bases, V lost 3 bases, and 4 bases had no gene match. The germline V gene encodes CDR1 SGHRS and CDR2 YFSETQ.

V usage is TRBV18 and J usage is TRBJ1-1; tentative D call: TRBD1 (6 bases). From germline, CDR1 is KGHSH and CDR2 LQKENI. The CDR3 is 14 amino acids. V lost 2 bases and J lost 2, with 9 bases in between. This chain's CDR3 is CASSPGQTNTEAFF. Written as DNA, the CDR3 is TGTGCCAGCTCACCAGGACAGACTAACACTGAAGCTTTCTTT.